This T cell receptor beta chain came from a study of radiation and T cells in renal cell carcinoma. Findings and caveats of the study: In blood, top tumor clones expanded by 2 weeks, shrinking by 4. No pretreatment tumor biopsies were available for baseline clonotypes.

The CDR3 has 16 amino acids. Germline lookup yields CDR1 SGHRS and CDR2 YFSETQ. V lost 0 bases and J lost 1, with 11 bases in between. Clones were read by immunoSEQ multiplex PCR, and TCRdb kept only the in-frame ones, dropping some. Of about 90,000 clones listed, 85% were seen once; the top ten hold 9.4%. Time point noted: blood 4 weeks post-SBRT, at nephrectomy. Treatment denoted: 15 Gy SBRT to primary tumor, nephrectomy 4 weeks later. Nephrectomy followed 15 Gy stereotactic body radiation by 4 weeks. Serial blood draws occurred at baseline and 2 and 4 weeks post-SBRT. Points on this clone: Its target is not known.

This chain links TRBV5-1 with TRBJ2-1, with D maybe TRBD2 (6 bases). The receptor comes from a man over 45 with renal cell carcinoma. The sequencing used blood, collected from a patient whose treatment included radiotherapy and nephrectomy. The CDR3, as DNA: TGCGCCAGCAGCTTGGATGTGGCGGGATCCTACAATGAGCAGTTCTTC. Encoded protein: CASSLDVAGSYNEQFF.